This TCR beta chain was recovered during a study of post-analysis software for immune sequencing data. Unique molecular identifiers were built into the TCR beta cDNA libraries. TCRdb reprocessed the PCR reads with MiXCR, giving one entry per CDR3 protein. Of roughly 540,000 distinct CDR3 sequences listed, about a third were seen once; the top ten hold approximately 5.4%. Findings and caveats of the study: The five TRBV segments detected at higher frequency in patients than in controls included TRBV5-6, TRBV5-1 and TRBV20-1.

To note about this clonotype: What it binds is unknown.

Germline loops: CDR1 LNHDA, CDR2 SQIVND (reference sequence). The V end was cut by 7 bases, the J end by 3 bases, with 10 bases between. The CDR3 runs 13 residues. The clonotype originates from a girl younger than 18 with multiple sclerosis. V is TRBV19 and J is TRBJ1-5; weak D call: TRBD1 (5 bases). The sequenced material came from blood. The CDR3 nucleotides are TGTGCCAGTAACAGGATTGACAATCAGCCCCAGCATTTT. This sequence encodes CASNRIDNQPQHF.